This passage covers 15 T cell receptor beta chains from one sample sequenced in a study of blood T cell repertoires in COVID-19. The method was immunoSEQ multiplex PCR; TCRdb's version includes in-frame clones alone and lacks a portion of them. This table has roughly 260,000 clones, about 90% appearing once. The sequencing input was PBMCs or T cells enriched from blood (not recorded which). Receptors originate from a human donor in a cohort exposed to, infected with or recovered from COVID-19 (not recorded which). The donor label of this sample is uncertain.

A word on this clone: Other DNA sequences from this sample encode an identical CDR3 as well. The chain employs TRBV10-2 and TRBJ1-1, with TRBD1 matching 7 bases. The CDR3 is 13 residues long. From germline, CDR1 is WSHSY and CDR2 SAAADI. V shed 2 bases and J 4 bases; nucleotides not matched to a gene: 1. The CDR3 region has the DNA TGCGCCAGCAGTGAGGCAGGGGGCACTGAAGCTTTCTTT. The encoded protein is CASSEAGGTEAFF.

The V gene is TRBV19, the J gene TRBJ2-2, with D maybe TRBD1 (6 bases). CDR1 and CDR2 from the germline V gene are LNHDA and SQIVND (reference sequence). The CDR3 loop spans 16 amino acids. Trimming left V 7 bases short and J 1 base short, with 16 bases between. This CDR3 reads CASTPLRTENTGELFF. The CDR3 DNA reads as TGTGCCAGTACCCCTCTGAGGACAGAGAACACCGGGGAGCTGTTTTTT. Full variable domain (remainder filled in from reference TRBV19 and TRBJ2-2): DGGITQSPKYLFRKEGQNVTLSCEQNLNHDAMYWYRQDPGQGLRLIYYSQIVNDFQKGDIAEGYSVSREKKESFPLTVTSAQKNPTAFYLCASTPLRTENTGELFFGEGSRLTVL.

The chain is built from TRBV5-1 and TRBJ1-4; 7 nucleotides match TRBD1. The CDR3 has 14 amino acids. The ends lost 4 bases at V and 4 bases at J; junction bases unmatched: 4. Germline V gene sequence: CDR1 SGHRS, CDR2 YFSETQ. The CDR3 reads CASSVGQLNEKLFF. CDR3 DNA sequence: TGCGCCAGCAGCGTGGGACAGCTTAATGAAAAACTGTTTTTT.

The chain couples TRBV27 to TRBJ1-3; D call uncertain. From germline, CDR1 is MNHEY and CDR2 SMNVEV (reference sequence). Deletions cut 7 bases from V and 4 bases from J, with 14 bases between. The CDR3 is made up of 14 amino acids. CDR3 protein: CASMVTLSGNTIYF. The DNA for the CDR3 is TGTGCCAGCATGGTAACTCTGAGCGGAAACACCATATATTTT.

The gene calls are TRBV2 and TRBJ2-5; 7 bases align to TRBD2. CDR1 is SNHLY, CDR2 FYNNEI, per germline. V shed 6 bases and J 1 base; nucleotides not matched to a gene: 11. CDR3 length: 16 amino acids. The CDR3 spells CASRLFTGGFQETQYF. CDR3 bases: TGTGCCAGCAGACTTTTCACGGGGGGTTTCCAAGAGACCCAGTACTTC. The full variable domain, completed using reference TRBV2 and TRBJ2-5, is EPEVTQTPSHQVTQMGQEVILRCVPISNHLYFYWYRQILGQKVEFLVSFYNNEISEKSEIFDDQFSVERPDGSNFTLKIRSTKLEDSAMYFCASRLFTGGFQETQYFGPGTRLLVL.

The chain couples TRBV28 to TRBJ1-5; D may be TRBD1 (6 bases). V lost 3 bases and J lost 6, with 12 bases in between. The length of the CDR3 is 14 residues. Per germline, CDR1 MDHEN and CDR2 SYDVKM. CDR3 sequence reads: CASSLPGGGQPQHF. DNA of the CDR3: TGTGCCAGCAGTTTGCCGGGAGGGGGTCAGCCCCAGCATTTT.

The CDR3 spells CASSVGVGTQYF. CDR3 coding DNA: TGTGCCAGCAGTGTAGGGGTCGGGACCCAGTACTTC. The chain is built from TRBV27 and TRBJ2-5, with D perhaps matching TRBD1 (5 bases). The CDR3 extends over 12 amino acids. In germline, CDR1 is MNHEY, CDR2 SMNVEV (reference sequence). With 5 bases removed from V and 7 bases from J, the gap between germline ends came to 11 bases.

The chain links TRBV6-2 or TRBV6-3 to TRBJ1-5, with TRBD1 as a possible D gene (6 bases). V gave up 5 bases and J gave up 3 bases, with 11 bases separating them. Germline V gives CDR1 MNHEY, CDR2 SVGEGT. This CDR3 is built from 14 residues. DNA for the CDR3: TGTGCCAGCAGTCGGGACATCGCCAATCAGCCCCAGCATTTT. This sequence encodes CASSRDIANQPQHF.

CDR3 sequence (DNA): TGTGCCAGCAGTCTGAAAGCTAGCGTTCTGAGCTCCTACGAGCAGTACTTC. The encoded protein is CASSLKASVLSSYEQYF. The chain uses TRBV27 and TRBJ2-7; TRBD2 is a possible D gene (6 bases). CDR3 size: 17 residues. Between the trimmed V and J ends, which lost 5 bases and 0 bases, there was a span of 20 bases. In germline, CDR1 is MNHEY, CDR2 SMNVEV (reference sequence).

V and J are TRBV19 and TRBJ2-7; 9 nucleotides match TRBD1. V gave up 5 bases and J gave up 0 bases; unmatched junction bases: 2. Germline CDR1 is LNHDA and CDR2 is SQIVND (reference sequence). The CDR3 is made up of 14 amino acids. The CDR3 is CASSEQGASYEQYF. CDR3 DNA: TGTGCCAGTAGTGAACAGGGGGCCTCCTACGAGCAGTACTTC.

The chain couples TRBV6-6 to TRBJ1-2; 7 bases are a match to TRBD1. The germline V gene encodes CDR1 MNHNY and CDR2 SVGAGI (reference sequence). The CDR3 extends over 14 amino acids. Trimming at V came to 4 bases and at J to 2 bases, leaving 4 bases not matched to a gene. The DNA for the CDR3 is TGTGCCAGCAGTTCCGGGGGACAGAACTATGGCTACACCTTC. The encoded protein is CASSSGGQNYGYTF.

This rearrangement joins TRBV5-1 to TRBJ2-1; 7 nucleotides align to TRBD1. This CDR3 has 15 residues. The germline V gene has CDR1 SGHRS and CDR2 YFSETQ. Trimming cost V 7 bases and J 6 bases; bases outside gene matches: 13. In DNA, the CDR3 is TGCGCCAGCGGCGTTCCAGGGGGTTCGGCCAATGAGCAGTTCTTC. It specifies CASGVPGGSANEQFF.

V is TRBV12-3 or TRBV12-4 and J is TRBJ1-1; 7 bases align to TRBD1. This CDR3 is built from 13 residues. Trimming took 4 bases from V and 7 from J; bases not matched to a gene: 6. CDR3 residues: CASSSGTAIEAFF. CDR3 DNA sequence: TGTGCCAGCAGTTCCGGGACAGCAATTGAAGCTTTCTTT.

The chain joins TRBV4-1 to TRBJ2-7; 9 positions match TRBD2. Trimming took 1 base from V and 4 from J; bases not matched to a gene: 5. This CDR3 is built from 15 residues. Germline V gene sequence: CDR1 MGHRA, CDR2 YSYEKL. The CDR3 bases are TGCGCCAGCAGCCAAGGGCGGGGGGGGCCTTACGAGCAGTACTTC. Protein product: CASSQGRGGPYEQYF.

CDR3 in DNA: TGTGCCACCAGTGATCGGACAGTCCCCGGGGAGCTGTTTTTT. It yields the protein CATSDRTVPGELFF. The chain couples TRBV24-1 to TRBJ2-2; D possibly corresponds to TRBD1 (6 bases). V lost 3 bases and J 6 bases, leaving 10 bases between the germline ends. Germline lookup yields CDR1 KGHDR and CDR2 SFDVKD. The CDR3 covers 14 residues.